This T cell receptor (beta chain) emerged from a study of response to subunit inactivated influenza vaccine. This clonotype appeared many times. The antigen is not known. Regarding the study as a whole: There was a suggestion from the authors that each seasonal influenza vaccination recruits few new T cells.

V lost 7 bases and J lost 8, with 24 bases in between. The CDR3 consists of 17 residues. Germline V gene lookup returns CDR1 MDHEN and CDR2 SYDVKM. TCRdb fed the RT-PCR reads into MiXCR, producing one record per CDR3 protein. The table records more than 200,000 distinct CDR3 sequences, 10% to 15% of them present only once. This sequence originates from a man between 50 and 59 years old who received an inactivated influenza vaccine. This chain joins TRBV28 and TRBJ1-6, with TRBD1 as a possible D gene (6 bases). Sample: non-naive T cells sorted from PBMCs, taken around 15 days before vaccination. CDR3: CASKPLLDRMRYSPLHF. The CDR3 region has the DNA TGTGCCAGCAAACCCCTCCTCGACAGGATGAGGTATTCACCCCTCCACTTT.